Shown below are 10 T cell receptor beta chains from a single sample sequenced in a study of patients and donors after allogeneic stem cell transplantation. TCRdb re-called the RT-PCR reads with MiXCR, one entry per CDR3 protein. Among about 160,000 distinct CDR3 sequences listed, about a third were seen once. Source material: blood, either unsorted or a sorted T cell fraction (not recorded which). Every receptor here comes from a human donor who was either an allogeneic HSCT recipient or a stem cell or donor lymphocyte infusion donor (not recorded which). It is not recorded whose cells these are; they may come from a transplant donor.

The chain uses TRBV9 and TRBJ2-3; 8 bases line up with TRBD2. CDR3 length equals 16 residues. Germline CDR1 reads SGDLS; CDR2 reads YYNGEE. With V trimmed by 1 base and J by 1 base, 5 bases remained unmatched. The CDR3 region has the DNA TGTGCCAGCAGCGTACAAGCGGGGGTACGCACAGATACGCAGTATTTT. Its translation: CASSVQAGVRTDTQYF.

This chain connects TRBV11-2 to TRBJ1-1; possibly TRBD1 for D (5 bases). The germline gives CDR1 SGHAT, CDR2 FQNNGV. This CDR3 comprises 12 residues. The V end was cut by 10 bases, the J end by 6 bases, with 15 bases between. The CDR3 bases are TGTGCCACCAAAGTGGAGGGGCCTGAAGCTTTCTTT. Translating it yields CATKVEGPEAFF.

This clonotype was seen a few times. V and J are TRBV6-5 and TRBJ2-2; unclear D gene. The CDR3 contains 13 residues. V dropped 5 bases and J dropped 9 bases, with 13 bases sitting between them. Germline CDR1 and CDR2: MNHEY and SVGAGI. The CDR3 DNA is TGTGCCAGCAGTCCTCCTCTAGTTAGGGAGCTGTTTTTT. Residues: CASSPPLVRELFF.

The chain recombines TRBV29-1 with TRBJ1-2, with D perhaps matching TRBD1 (5 bases). Germline assignment: CDR1 SQVTM and CDR2 ANQGSEA. The CDR3 sequence is 11 residues long. V lost 8 bases and J lost 6, with 13 bases in between. This CDR3 reads CSTDTLDGYTF. CDR3 bases: TGCAGCACGGACACCTTGGATGGCTACACCTTC.

The chain carries TRBV6-2 or TRBV6-3 and TRBJ1-3; D is unclear. Germline CDR1 reads MNHEY; CDR2 reads SVGEGT. Trimming removed 6 bases from V and 0 bases from J, with 9 bases in between. This CDR3 region has 14 residues. For the CDR3, the DNA is TGTGCCAGCAGGATTGACAACTCTGGAAACACCATATATTTT. The encoded protein is CASRIDNSGNTIYF.

This clonotype was observed a few times. This chain links TRBV30 with TRBJ1-4; TRBD1 is a possible D gene (5 bases). The CDR3 contains 13 residues. V dropped 5 bases and J dropped 8 bases, with 15 bases sitting between them. Germline lookup yields CDR1 GTSNPN and CDR2 SVGIG (reference sequence). CDR3 amino acids: CAWDRAAGEKLFF. The CDR3 nucleotides are TGTGCCTGGGACCGGGCCGCAGGGGAAAAACTGTTTTTT. Full variable domain (remainder filled in from reference TRBV30 and TRBJ1-4): SQTIHQWPATLVQPVGSPLSLECTVEGTSNPNLYWYRQAAGRGLQLLFYSVGIGQISSEVPQNLSASRPQDRQFILSSKKLLLSDSGFYLCAWDRAAGEKLFFGSGTQLSVL.

In this sample, this clonotype turned up a few times. The CDR3 spells CASSPGHTGIGYTF. CDR3 nucleotide sequence: TGTGCCAGCAGTCCAGGGCATACAGGGATTGGCTACACCTTC. The rearrangement uses TRBV7-9 and TRBJ1-2, with D perhaps matching TRBD1 (6 bases). The germline CDR1 and CDR2 sequences are SEHNR and FQNEAQ (reference sequence). The V gene lost 6 bases and the J gene lost 7 bases, with 18 bases spanning the gap. The length of the CDR3 is 14 residues.

The V and J genes are TRBV29-1 and TRBJ1-1; D call uncertain. The CDR3 length is 11 residues. V was shortened by 7 bases and J by 4 bases, with 10 bases between the two germline ends. The germline CDR1 and CDR2 sequences are SQVTM and ANQGSEA. CDR3 protein: CSAPIGTEAFF. In DNA, the CDR3 is TGCAGCGCTCCAATCGGCACTGAAGCTTTCTTT.

The chain uses TRBV7-8 and TRBJ2-3; 7 positions match TRBD2. The V gene end was trimmed by 5 bases and the J gene end by 3 bases; junction bases not matched to a gene: 8. Germline V gene data show CDR1 as SGHVS and CDR2 as FQNEAQ. CDR3 length: 15 amino acids. Here the CDR3 DNA reads TGTGCCAGCAGCCTAGTGGGACTAACTACAGATACGCAGTATTTT. Its protein is CASSLVGLTTDTQYF.

The chain uses TRBV7-9 and TRBJ1-4; D gene ambiguous. Trimming removed 5 bases at V and 1 base at J, with 14 bases between. The germline V gene encodes CDR1 SEHNR and CDR2 FQNEAQ (reference sequence). The CDR3 totals 16 residues. CDR3 coding DNA: TGTGCCAGCAGCCCGAACCGGGGTGGAACTAATGAAAAACTGTTTTTT. Amino acid sequence: CASSPNRGGTNEKLFF.